This TCR beta chain came from a study of CD8 T cells in ankylosing spondylitis. Regarding the study as a whole: Clones tied to disease were said to be significantly enriched in matched ankylosing spondylitis synovial fluid. A TCR beta motif of under 10 highly homologous variants appeared characteristic of ankylosing spondylitis blood.

V lost 7 bases to trimming and J lost 3 bases, with 15 bases between them. The CDR3 is 14 amino acids. Germline V gives CDR1 MNHNS, CDR2 SASEGT. TCRdb recomputed calls from the 5' RACE reads with MiXCR, one row per CDR3 protein. The repertoire has roughly 440,000 distinct CDR3 sequences, about 15% of them found once; the top ten carry approximately 0.93%. Note on this clonotype: What it binds is not known.

The chain uses TRBV6-1 and TRBJ1-1, with a weak D call TRBD1 (6 bases). This receptor was taken from a male donor with ankylosing spondylitis. The specimen sequenced was blood, either unsorted or a sorted T cell fraction (not recorded which). This chain's CDR3 is CASTAAGGDTEAFF. The CDR3 coding sequence is TGTGCCAGCACTGCAGCGGGGGGCGACACTGAAGCTTTCTTT.